These 21 T cell receptor beta chains share one sample of origin, sequenced in a study of graft-versus-host responses after intestinal transplantation. TCRdb's copy holds only in-frame clones and misses some; the assay was immunoSEQ multiplex PCR. Among about 40,000 clones listed, approximately 93% were seen once. The sequences come from PBMCs, collected roughly 780 days after intestinal transplantation. The receptors shown here come from a human patient who received an intestinal transplant, so some T cells may come from the graft donor.

This clone has only a few counts. The V call is TRBV7-2, the J call TRBJ2-3; D gene uncertain. Germline V lookup: CDR1 SGHTA, CDR2 FQGNSA. Trimming removed 2 bases at V and 7 bases at J, with 7 bases between. This CDR3 region has 12 residues. The CDR3 is CASSLLVHTQYF. CDR3 sequence (DNA): TGTGCCAGCAGCTTACTCGTCCATACGCAGTATTTT.

The rearrangement joins TRBV6-5 to TRBJ2-7; D ambiguous. Per the germline V gene, CDR1 is MNHEY and CDR2 is SVGAGI. V was trimmed by 2 bases and J by 2 bases, leaving 1 base between them. This CDR3 spans 11 amino acids. CDR3 amino acids: CASSYPYEQYF. Written as DNA, the CDR3 is TGTGCCAGCAGTTACCCCTACGAGCAGTACTTC.

The chain links TRBV9 to TRBJ1-6; 9 bases are a match to TRBD1. Germline CDR1 reads SGDLS; CDR2 reads YYNGEE. The CDR3 totals 17 residues. Unmatched junction bases numbered 12, after V lost 4 bases and J lost 7 bases. This chain's CDR3 is CASSPQVATGGNSPLHF. Written as DNA, the CDR3 is TGTGCCAGCAGCCCCCAAGTTGCGACAGGGGGGAATTCACCCCTCCACTTT.

V and J are TRBV30 and TRBJ2-3, with 14 positions matching TRBD2. CDR1 GTSNPN and CDR2 SVGIG come from the germline V gene (reference sequence). Trimming at V came to 2 bases and at J to 4 bases, leaving 8 bases not matched to a gene. The CDR3 loop spans 17 amino acids. The CDR3 protein is CAWSRRLAGGPSDTQYF. For the CDR3, the DNA is TGTGCCTGGAGTAGGAGACTAGCGGGAGGGCCATCAGATACGCAGTATTTT.

Comments on this clone: One junction end disagrees with the germline gene, perhaps due to a read error. V is TRBV6-1 and J is TRBJ1-6, with 7 positions matching TRBD1. The CDR3 has 15 residues. Germline V CDR1 and CDR2: MNHNS, SASEGT. The CDR3, as DNA: TGTGCCAGCAGTGCCTTTACAGGGGATAACTCACCCCTCCACTTT. It codes for CASSAFTGDNSPLHF.

The chain is built from TRBV6-4 and TRBJ1-2; tentative D call: TRBD1 (5 bases). This CDR3 comprises 15 residues. The V gene's germline CDR1 is MRHNA and CDR2 SNTAGT. V was shortened by 6 bases and J by 4 bases, with 18 bases between the two germline ends. The CDR3 loop is CASSRDPGGVYGYTF. The CDR3 nucleotides are TGTGCCAGCAGCCGGGACCCAGGCGGCGTCTATGGCTACACCTTC.

This CDR3 reads CASSLFLGGRGDEQYF. The CDR3 region has the DNA TGTGCCAGCAGCTTATTTCTGGGGGGTAGGGGCGACGAGCAGTACTTC. The chain is built from TRBV11-1 and TRBJ2-7, with D perhaps TRBD2 (6 bases). CDR1 SGHAT and CDR2 FQDESV come from the germline V gene (reference sequence). Trimming removed 2 bases at V and 5 bases at J, with 19 bases between. The CDR3 is made up of 16 amino acids.

This chain links TRBV14 with TRBJ2-5; D is uncertain. This CDR3 comprises 13 residues. From germline, CDR1 is SGHDN and CDR2 FVKESK. Trimming stripped 0 bases from V and 5 bases from J, with 7 bases between. The CDR3, as DNA: TGTGCCAGCAGCCAAGATCCTGTGGAGACCCAGTACTTC. Translation: CASSQDPVETQYF.

This clone was found once. The J gene is TRBJ1-1, the V gene TRBV6-5; TRBD1 aligns across 8 bases. V was clipped by 6 bases and J by 4 bases; unmatched bases: 7. Germline-derived CDR1 and CDR2 are MNHEY and SVGAGI. The CDR3 is 14 amino acids. The CDR3 sequence: CASRTGTGRTEAFF. The CDR3 coding sequence is TGTGCCAGCAGGACCGGGACAGGCCGCACTGAAGCTTTCTTT.

The chain links TRBV28 to TRBJ1-1; D not resolved. V was shortened by 4 bases and J by 2 bases, with 8 bases between the two germline ends. The CDR3 runs to 13 residues. Looked up from germline, CDR1 is MDHEN and CDR2 is SYDVKM. The CDR3 DNA reads as TGTGCCAGCAGTTCTTCCAGAAACACTGAAGCTTTCTTT. As protein: CASSSSRNTEAFF.

The V call is TRBV6-5, the J call TRBJ2-5; no firm D call. This CDR3 contains 13 residues. Trimming pared 6 bases from V and 5 bases from J, leaving 13 bases between. CDR1 is MNHEY, CDR2 SVGAGI, per germline. CDR3 DNA: TGTGCCAGCAGGAACAGACCCGAGGAGACCCAGTACTTC. Translation gives CASRNRPEETQYF.

The rearrangement uses TRBV9 and TRBJ2-1, with 8 bases identical to TRBD2. J gave up 7 bases and V 3 bases, and 9 bases lay outside the gene matches. Germline V gives CDR1 SGDLS, CDR2 YYNGEE. This CDR3 has 15 residues. The chain's CDR3 is CASSDPGTRRNEQFF. The CDR3 DNA follows: TGTGCCAGCAGCGACCCGGGGACTAGGCGGAATGAGCAGTTCTTC.

The gene calls are TRBV28 and TRBJ2-7, with D possibly being TRBD1 or TRBD2 (5 bases each). This CDR3 region has 14 residues. Trimming pared 4 bases from V and 2 bases from J, leaving 12 bases between. CDR1 and CDR2 (germline): MDHEN, SYDVKM. In DNA, the CDR3 is TGTGCCAGCAGTTCCGGGACCCTGCCCTACGAGCAGTACTTC. Translating gives CASSSGTLPYEQYF.

The V and J genes are TRBV29-1 and TRBJ2-7; 7 bases match TRBD1. The length of the CDR3 is 16 residues. Germline loops: CDR1 SQVTM, CDR2 ANQGSEA. Losses at the gene ends were 0 bases for V and 3 bases for J; bases not matched to a gene: 11. The CDR3 DNA reads TGCAGCGTTGAAGATTACGGGGCAACAGGGGTCTACGAGCAGTACTTC. The encoded protein is CSVEDYGATGVYEQYF.

This clone was seen just once. This chain links TRBV7-9 with TRBJ2-5; D possibly corresponds to TRBD1 (5 bases). V gave up 3 bases and J gave up 4 bases, with 12 bases separating them. The V gene's germline CDR1 is SEHNR and CDR2 FQNEAQ (reference sequence). The CDR3 loop spans 14 amino acids. In DNA form, the CDR3 reads TGTGCCAGCAGCTTTATCGCAGGGTCAGAGACCCAGTACTTC. Its translation is CASSFIAGSETQYF. The full variable domain, with the rest looked up from reference TRBV7-9 and TRBJ2-5, is DTGVSQNPRHKITKRGQNVTFRCDPISEHNRLYWYRQTLGQGPEFLTYFQNEAQLEKSRLLSDRFSAERPKGSFSTLEIQRTEQGDSAMYLCASSFIAGSETQYFGPGTRLLVL.

The chain couples TRBV2 to TRBJ2-5, with TRBD2 as a possible D gene (5 bases). CDR3 length equals 13 residues. Looked up from germline, CDR1 is SNHLY and CDR2 is FYNNEI. Trimming cost V 7 bases and J 7 bases, with 16 bases left between them. The DNA for the CDR3 is TGTGCCAGCACCCGGGATGTACCGGGGACCCAGTACTTC. The encoded protein is CASTRDVPGTQYF.

V is TRBV7-7 and J is TRBJ2-3; 7 bases are shared with TRBD1. Germline loops: CDR1 SSHAT, CDR2 FNYEAQ (reference sequence). The CDR3 is 15 residues long. V gave up 2 bases and J gave up 2 bases; unmatched junction bases: 4. The CDR3 region has the DNA TGTGCCAGCAGCTTAACCACAGGGGCCACAGATACGCAGTATTTT. Translation gives CASSLTTGATDTQYF.

The genes are TRBV6-6 and TRBJ2-7, with a tentative D call TRBD1 (6 bases). Germline V lookup: CDR1 MNHNY, CDR2 SVGAGI (reference sequence). The V and J ends lost 5 bases and 2 bases respectively, with 13 bases between them. The CDR3 loop spans 14 amino acids. The CDR3 DNA reads as TGTGCCAGCAGTCCAAGACAGGCGACCTACGAGCAGTACTTC. Its protein is CASSPRQATYEQYF.

V gene TRBV30 combines with J gene TRBJ1-1, with D possibly TRBD1 on 5 matching bases. V was pared by 5 bases and J by 4 bases, with 17 bases between. Germline V CDR1 and CDR2: GTSNPN, SVGIG (reference sequence). The CDR3 consists of 14 residues. The CDR3 sequence: CAWDNLRGTTEAFF. CDR3 DNA sequence: TGTGCCTGGGACAACCTCCGGGGGACCACTGAAGCTTTCTTT.

CDR3 DNA sequence: TGTGCCAGCAGCTTGGGTGTGAGCGAAAAACTGTTTTTT. This translates into CASSLGVSEKLFF. V is TRBV5-6 and J is TRBJ1-4; D remains ambiguous. The ends were cut back, 0 bases at V and 8 bases at J, with 8 bases in the middle. The CDR3 is 13 residues long. In germline, CDR1 is SGHDT, CDR2 YYEEEE.

The V gene is TRBV5-1, the J gene TRBJ2-2; 9 positions match TRBD2. The V and J ends lost 0 bases and 4 bases, in that order; junction bases with no gene match: 10. The CDR3 has 18 residues. The germline V gene encodes CDR1 SGHRS and CDR2 YFSETQ. The CDR3 coding sequence is TGCGCCAGCAGCTTGGCTGGGGTAGCGGGGGCCTTCACCGGGGAGCTGTTTTTT. This translates into CASSLAGVAGAFTGELFF.